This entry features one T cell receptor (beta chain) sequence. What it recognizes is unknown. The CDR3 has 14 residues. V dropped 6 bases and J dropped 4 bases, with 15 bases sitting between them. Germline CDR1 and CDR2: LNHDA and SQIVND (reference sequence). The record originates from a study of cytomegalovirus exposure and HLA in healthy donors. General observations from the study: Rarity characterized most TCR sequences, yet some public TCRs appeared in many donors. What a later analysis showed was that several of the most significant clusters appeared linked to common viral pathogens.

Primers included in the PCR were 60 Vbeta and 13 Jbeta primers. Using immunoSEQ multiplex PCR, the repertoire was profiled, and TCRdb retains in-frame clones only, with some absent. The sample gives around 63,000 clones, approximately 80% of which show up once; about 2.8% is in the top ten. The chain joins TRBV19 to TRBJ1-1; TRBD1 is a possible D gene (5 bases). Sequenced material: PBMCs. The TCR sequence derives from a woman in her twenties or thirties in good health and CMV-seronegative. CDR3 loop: CASSFREGITEAFF. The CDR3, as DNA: TGTGCCAGTAGCTTCAGGGAAGGGATCACTGAAGCTTTCTTT.